Below, 2 T cell receptor beta chains from the same sample are listed, as sequenced in a study of Ad26.COV2.S vaccination and SARS-CoV-2 variants. The treatment was: roughly 19 received Ad26.COV2.S at low or high dose, single or two shots; several received placebo; per-sample allocation not given. Day 63 after the first injection of vaccine or placebo was the sampling time. The repertoire was sequenced with immunoSEQ multiplex PCR; TCRdb's copy has only in-frame clones and lacks some. The sample lists roughly 380,000 clones, 70% to 90% occurring once. Sequenced here: peripheral blood, sampled in a trial of Ad26.COV2.S vaccine versus placebo. The receptors derive from a person between 18 and 59 years old who received the Ad26.COV2.S COVID-19 vaccine or a placebo.

V gene TRBV7-8 combines with J gene TRBJ2-1; no firm D call. The CDR3 totals 13 residues. CDR1 and CDR2 from the germline V gene are SGHVS and FQNEAQ. Trimming removed 2 bases at V and 3 bases at J, with 5 bases between. The CDR3 spells CASSLNGYNEQFF. The CDR3 DNA sequence: TGTGCCAGCAGCTTAAATGGCTACAATGAGCAGTTCTTC.

The V call is TRBV4-3, the J call TRBJ2-3, with 8 bases fitting TRBD2. The CDR3 is 17 amino acids. The V and J ends lost 0 bases and 4 bases, in that order; junction bases with no gene match: 9. The germline V gene has CDR1 LGHNA and CDR2 YSLEER. The CDR3 DNA sequence: TGCGCCAGCAGCCAAGATCAAGCGGGGGAGGTTGCAGATACGCAGTATTTT. It translates to CASSQDQAGEVADTQYF.